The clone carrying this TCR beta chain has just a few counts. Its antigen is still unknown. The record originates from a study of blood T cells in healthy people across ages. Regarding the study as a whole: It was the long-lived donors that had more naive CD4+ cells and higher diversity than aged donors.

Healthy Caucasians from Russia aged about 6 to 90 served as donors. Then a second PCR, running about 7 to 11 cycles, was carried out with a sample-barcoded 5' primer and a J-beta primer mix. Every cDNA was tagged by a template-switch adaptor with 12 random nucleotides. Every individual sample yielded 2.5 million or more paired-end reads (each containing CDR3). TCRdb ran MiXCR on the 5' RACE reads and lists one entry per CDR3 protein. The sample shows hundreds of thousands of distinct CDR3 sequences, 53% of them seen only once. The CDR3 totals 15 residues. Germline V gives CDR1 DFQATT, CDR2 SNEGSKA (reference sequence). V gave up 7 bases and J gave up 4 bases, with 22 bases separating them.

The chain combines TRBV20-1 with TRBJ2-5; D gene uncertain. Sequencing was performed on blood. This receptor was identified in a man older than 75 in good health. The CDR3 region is CSGKGPSGVGETQYF. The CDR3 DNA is TGCAGTGGGAAAGGTCCCTCAGGTGTAGGAGAGACCCAGTACTTC.